The 18 T cell receptor beta chains given below trace back to one sample, sequenced in a study of blood T cell repertoires in COVID-19. TCRdb's copy holds only in-frame clones and misses some; the assay was immunoSEQ multiplex PCR. The sample records about 120,000 clones, around three quarters being singletons. The sample taken for sequencing was peripheral blood. The receptors here all came from a woman between 65 and 79 years old with acute or convalescent COVID-19.

The chain is built from TRBV19 and TRBJ1-4; maybe TRBD1 (6 bases). The CDR3 covers 15 residues. Trimming cost V 7 bases and J 4 bases, with 16 bases left between them. Germline loops: CDR1 LNHDA, CDR2 SQIVND (reference sequence). CDR3 in DNA: TGTGCCAGTATCTCAAAGGACAGCCTTAATGAAAAACTGTTTTTT. It codes for CASISKDSLNEKLFF.

The chain employs TRBV5-1 and TRBJ2-2, with D possibly matching TRBD1 (6 bases). Germline assignment: CDR1 SGHRS and CDR2 YFSETQ. V gave up 0 bases and J gave up 5 bases, with 11 bases separating them. The CDR3 consists of 15 residues. CDR3 loop: CASSLAWQGTGELFF. DNA for the CDR3: TGCGCCAGCAGCTTGGCTTGGCAGGGGACCGGGGAGCTGTTTTTT. Variable domain in full (rest from reference TRBV5-1 and TRBJ2-2): KAGVTQTPRYLIKTRGQQVTLSCSPISGHRSVSWYQQTPGQGLQFLFEYFSETQRNKGNFPGRFSGRQFSNSRSEMNVSTLELGDSALYLCASSLAWQGTGELFFGEGSRLTVL.

This chain connects TRBV27 to TRBJ2-2, with 7 bases lining up with TRBD1. CDR3 length: 15 amino acids. V was pared by 6 bases and J by 0 bases, with 4 bases of the junction left unmatched. Germline lookup yields CDR1 MNHEY and CDR2 SMNVEV (reference sequence). The CDR3 DNA follows: TGTGCCAGCAGATTAGGACAGGCGAACACCGGGGAGCTGTTTTTT. This translates into CASRLGQANTGELFF.

The chain carries TRBV18 and TRBJ1-4; 10 nucleotides line up with TRBD1. Unmatched junction bases numbered 5, after V lost 3 bases and J lost 7 bases. Germline CDR1 is KGHSH and CDR2 is LQKENI. The CDR3 loop spans 15 amino acids. The CDR3 here is CASSPSDRGTEKLFF. The CDR3 region has the DNA TGTGCCAGCTCACCTTCGGACAGGGGGACTGAAAAACTGTTTTTT.

In its sample, this clone was seen many times. The chain combines TRBV6-6 with TRBJ1-3, with D perhaps TRBD1 (5 bases). The CDR3 extends over 15 amino acids. Per germline, CDR1 MNHNY and CDR2 SVGAGI (reference sequence). V gave up 2 bases and J gave up 0 bases, with 8 bases separating them. CDR3 DNA sequence: TGTGCCAGCAGTTACGACAGTGTCTCTGGAAACACCATATATTTT. It codes for CASSYDSVSGNTIYF.

V and J are TRBV3-1 (or the pseudogene TRBV3-2) and TRBJ1-2; D is ambiguous. The ends were cut back, 4 bases at V and 0 bases at J, with 12 bases in the middle. The length of the CDR3 is 15 residues. Germline V lookup: CDR1 LGHDT, CDR2 YNNKEL (reference sequence). CDR3 amino acids: CASSRRGNTNYGYTF. DNA for the CDR3: TGTGCCAGCAGCCGACGGGGAAATACTAACTATGGCTACACCTTC.

This clone was observed a few times. The chain carries TRBV5-5 and TRBJ1-1; D not certain. The germline V and J ends were trimmed by 1 base and 4 bases, with 17 bases remaining between them. CDR1 and CDR2 (germline): SGHKS, YYEKEE (reference sequence). CDR3 size: 16 residues. CDR3 amino acids: CASSLRSLPRGTEAFF. The CDR3 DNA is TGTGCCAGCAGCTTGAGGTCCCTCCCGCGGGGCACTGAAGCTTTCTTT.

This CDR3 reads CSVLLAGRTDTQYF. The CDR3 nucleotides read TGCAGCGTTCTGCTAGCGGGACGGACAGATACGCAGTATTTT. The chain is built from TRBV29-1 and TRBJ2-3; 9 nucleotides align to TRBD2. J was trimmed by 3 bases and V by 5 bases; bases with no gene match: 6. CDR3 length: 14 residues. Germline CDR1 is SQVTM and CDR2 is ANQGSEA.

The gene calls are TRBV24-1 and TRBJ1-5, with 7 bases identical to TRBD1. Germline CDR1 is KGHDR and CDR2 is SFDVKD. Losses at the gene ends were 10 bases for V and 3 bases for J; bases not matched to a gene: 8. The CDR3 has 14 residues. CDR3 sequence reads: CATQPGGFNQPQHF. The CDR3 nucleotides are TGTGCCACACAGCCAGGGGGATTCAATCAGCCCCAGCATTTT.

There are many counts of this clone. J is TRBJ1-2 and V is TRBV29-1; a possible D gene is TRBD1 (5 bases). V was clipped by 3 bases and J by 10 bases, with 21 bases between them. The germline gives CDR1 SQVTM, CDR2 ANQGSEA. The length of the CDR3 is 14 residues. The CDR3 sequence is CSVESLGGSGNYTF. The CDR3 nucleotides are TGCAGCGTTGAGTCGTTGGGGGGTAGCGGGAACTACACCTTC.

The sample holds many counts of this clone. The CDR3 sequence is CAISDASGTTDTQYF. CDR3 bases: TGTGCCATCAGTGATGCTAGCGGTACCACAGATACGCAGTATTTT. This chain joins TRBV10-3 and TRBJ2-3; 7 nucleotides match TRBD2. Germline CDR1 is ENHRY and CDR2 is SYGVKD. The CDR3 covers 15 residues. The J segment lost 2 bases and the V segment lost 3 bases, leaving 5 bases of the junction unmatched.

CDR3 sequence reads: CASSKFSSAVVEQYF. DNA for the CDR3: TGTGCCAGCAGCAAGTTTAGTTCTGCTGTTGTTGAGCAGTACTTC. The rearrangement joins TRBV7-8 to TRBJ2-7; D is unclear. The CDR3 is 15 amino acids. Trimming stripped 5 bases from V and 7 bases from J, with 21 bases between. CDR1 and CDR2 (germline): SGHVS, FQNEAQ.

The V and J genes are TRBV5-1 and TRBJ1-6, with 9 bases lining up with TRBD1. The trim removed 4 bases at V and 9 bases at J, leaving 8 bases unmatched. This CDR3 spans 15 amino acids. Germline-derived CDR1 and CDR2 are SGHRS and YFSETQ. The CDR3 sequence: CASSAGTGLGSPLHF. The CDR3 region has the DNA TGCGCCAGCAGCGCGGGGACAGGGCTGGGTTCACCCCTCCACTTT.

V gene TRBV7-6 combines with J gene TRBJ2-7; weak D call: TRBD2 (5 bases). The CDR3 runs 14 residues. Per the germline V gene, CDR1 is SGHVS and CDR2 is FNYEAQ. Between the trimmed V and J ends, which lost 2 bases and 0 bases, there was a span of 8 bases. The CDR3 sequence is CASSLSGNSYEQYF. DNA of the CDR3: TGTGCCAGCAGCTTATCGGGAAACTCCTACGAGCAGTACTTC.

The gene calls are TRBV7-9 and TRBJ2-1; 12 bases are shared with TRBD2. The V gene's germline CDR1 is SEHNR and CDR2 FQNEAQ (reference sequence). The V gene end was trimmed by 1 base and the J gene end by 9 bases; junction bases not matched to a gene: 4. The CDR3 runs to 15 residues. The CDR3 protein is CASSLGLAGVPEQFF. The CDR3 DNA is TGTGCCAGCAGCTTAGGACTAGCGGGAGTTCCTGAGCAGTTCTTC.

The chain uses TRBV19 and TRBJ2-2, with 8 nucleotides matching TRBD1. With 6 bases clipped from V and 3 bases from J, the junction kept 3 bases outside the gene matches. Germline V gene data show CDR1 as LNHDA and CDR2 as SQIVND (reference sequence). The CDR3 is 14 residues long. CDR3 loop: CASRDRGDTGELFF. The DNA for the CDR3 is TGTGCCAGTAGAGACAGGGGTGACACCGGGGAGCTGTTTTTT.

V gene TRBV5-4 combines with J gene TRBJ1-6; TRBD1 matches at 9 bases. Looked up from germline, CDR1 is SGHNT and CDR2 is YYREEE (reference sequence). V gave up 4 bases and J gave up 6 bases; unmatched junction bases: 2. This CDR3 has 14 residues. The CDR3 is CASSRGQGNSPLHF. CDR3 in DNA: TGTGCCAGCAGCCGGGGACAGGGTAATTCACCCCTCCACTTT.

The V and J genes are TRBV9 and TRBJ2-1; a weak D match, TRBD1 (7 bases). There are 17 residues in the CDR3. V lost 6 bases and J lost 0, with 19 bases in between. Per the germline V gene, CDR1 is SGDLS and CDR2 is YYNGEE. CDR3 protein: CASTPQGGTGSYNEQFF. In DNA, the CDR3 is TGTGCCAGCACCCCTCAGGGGGGCACCGGCTCCTACAATGAGCAGTTCTTC.